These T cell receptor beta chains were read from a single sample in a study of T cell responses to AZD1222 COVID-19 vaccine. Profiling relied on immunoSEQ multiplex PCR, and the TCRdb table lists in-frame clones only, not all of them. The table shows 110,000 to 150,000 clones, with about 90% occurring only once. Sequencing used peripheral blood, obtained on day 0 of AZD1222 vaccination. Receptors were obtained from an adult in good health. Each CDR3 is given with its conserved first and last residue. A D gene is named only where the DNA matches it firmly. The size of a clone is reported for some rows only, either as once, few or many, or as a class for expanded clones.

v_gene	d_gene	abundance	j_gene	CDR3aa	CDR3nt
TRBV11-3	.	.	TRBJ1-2	CASSFQGRQTQVYGYTF	TGTGCCAGCAGCTTCCAAGGGCGACAGACACAAGTCTATGGCTACACCTTC
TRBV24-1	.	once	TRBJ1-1	CATMAGSEAFF	TGTGCCACCATGGCTGGCAGTGAAGCTTTCTTT
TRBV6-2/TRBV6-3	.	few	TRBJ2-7	CASSYEGGYEQYF	TGTGCCAGCAGTTACGAAGGTGGCTACGAGCAGTACTTC
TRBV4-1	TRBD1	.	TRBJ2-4	CASSLQGVGNIQYF	TGCGCCAGCAGCCTACAGGGGGTGGGCAACATTCAGTACTTC
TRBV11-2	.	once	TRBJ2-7	CASEVPEKPYEQYF	TGTGCCTCCGAGGTGCCCGAAAAGCCCTACGAGCAGTACTTC
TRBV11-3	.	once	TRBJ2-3	CASSLPNSGTDTQYF	TGTGCCAGCAGCTTGCCCAACTCTGGCACAGATACGCAGTATTTT
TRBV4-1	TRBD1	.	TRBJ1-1	CASFRGFRDRGRSTEAFF	TGCGCCAGTTTCCGGGGGTTCCGGGACAGGGGCAGGAGCACTGAAGCTTTCTTT
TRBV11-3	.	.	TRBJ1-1	CASSPDPSLGTEAFF	TGTGCCAGCAGCCCAGACCCGAGCCTGGGCACTGAAGCTTTCTTT
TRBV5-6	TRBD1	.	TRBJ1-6	CASNLGTANSPLHF	TGTGCCAGCAACCTCGGGACAGCCAATTCACCCCTCCACTTT
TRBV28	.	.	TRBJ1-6	CASSLTADRSPLHF	TGTGCCAGCAGTCTCACCGCCGACCGTTCACCCCTCCACTTT
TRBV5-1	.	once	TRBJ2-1	CASSDIRSSYNEQFF	TGCGCCAGCAGCGACATAAGGAGCTCCTACAATGAGCAGTTCTTC
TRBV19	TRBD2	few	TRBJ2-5	CASSKTSGRGETQYF	TGTGCCAGTAGTAAGACTAGCGGGAGAGGGGAGACCCAGTACTTC
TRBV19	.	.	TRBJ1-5	CASKAVFYSNQPQHF	TGTGCCAGTAAAGCCGTTTTTTATAGCAATCAGCCCCAGCATTTT
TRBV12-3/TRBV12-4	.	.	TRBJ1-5	CASSGEWQPQHF	TGTGCCAGCAGCGGGGAGTGGCAGCCCCAGCATTTT
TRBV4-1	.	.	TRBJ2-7	CASSPLKSGDLTVEQYF	TGCGCCAGCAGCCCTCTCAAGAGTGGGGACCTGACGGTTGAGCAGTACTTC
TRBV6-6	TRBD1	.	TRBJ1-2	CASRLDRAYGYTF	TGTGCCAGCAGATTAGACAGGGCCTATGGCTACACCTTC
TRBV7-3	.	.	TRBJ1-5	CASKLTKQGNQPQHF	TGTGCCAGCAAGCTTACGAAACAGGGCAATCAGCCCCAGCATTTT
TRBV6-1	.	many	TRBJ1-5	CASSEGQGHQPQHF	TGTGCCAGCAGTGAAGGGCAGGGCCATCAGCCCCAGCATTTT
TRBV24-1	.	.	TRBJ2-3	CATSATDTQYF	TGTGCCACCAGTGCCACAGATACGCAGTATTTT
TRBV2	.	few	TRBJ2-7	CASSEAPGSSYEQYF	TGTGCCAGCAGTGAAGCCCCCGGGAGCTCCTACGAGCAGTACTTC
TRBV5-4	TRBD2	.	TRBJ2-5	CASSLRGLVIETQYF	TGTGCCAGCAGCTTGAGGGGACTAGTAATAGAGACCCAGTACTTC
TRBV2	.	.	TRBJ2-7	CASSETRTPYEQYF	TGTGCCAGCAGTGAAACCCGGACCCCGTACGAGCAGTACTTC
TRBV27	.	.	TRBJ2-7	CASSLSETSLREQYF	TGTGCCAGTAGCCTCTCCGAGACCAGCCTGAGGGAGCAGTACTTC
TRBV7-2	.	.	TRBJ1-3	CASRAWGTSGNTIYF	TGTGCCAGCAGGGCCTGGGGGACCTCTGGAAACACCATATATTTT
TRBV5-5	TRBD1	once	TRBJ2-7	CASSLVLGGTGPYEQYF	TGTGCCAGCAGCTTGGTCTTGGGTGGGACAGGACCCTACGAGCAGTACTTC